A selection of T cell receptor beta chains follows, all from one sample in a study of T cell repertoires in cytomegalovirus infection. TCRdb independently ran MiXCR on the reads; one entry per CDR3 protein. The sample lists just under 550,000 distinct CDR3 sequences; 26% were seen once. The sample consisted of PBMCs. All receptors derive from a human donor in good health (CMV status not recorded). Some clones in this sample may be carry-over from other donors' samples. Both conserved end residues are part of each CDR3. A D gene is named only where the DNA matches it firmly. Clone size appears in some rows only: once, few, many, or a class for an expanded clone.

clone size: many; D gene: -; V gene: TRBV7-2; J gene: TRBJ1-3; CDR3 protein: CASSLAASGNTIYF; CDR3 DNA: TGTGCCAGCAGCTTAGCTGCCTCTGGAAACACCATATATTTT
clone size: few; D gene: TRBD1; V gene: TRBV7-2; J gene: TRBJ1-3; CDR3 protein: CASTLVADREGNTIYF; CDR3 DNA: TGTGCCAGCACCCTAGTGGCGGACAGGGAAGGAAACACCATATATTTT
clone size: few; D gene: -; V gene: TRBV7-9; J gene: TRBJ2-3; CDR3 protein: CASSSEGIDTQYF; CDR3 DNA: TGTGCCAGCAGCTCGGAGGGGATCGATACGCAGTATTTT
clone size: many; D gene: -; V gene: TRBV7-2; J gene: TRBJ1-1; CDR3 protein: CASSLEGLGTEAFF; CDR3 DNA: TGTGCCAGCAGCTTGGAGGGTTTGGGCACTGAAGCTTTCTTT
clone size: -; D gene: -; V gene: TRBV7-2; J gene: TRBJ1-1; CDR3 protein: CASSLGEWNTEAFF; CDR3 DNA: TGTGCCAGCAGCTTGGGGGAGTGGAACACTGAAGCTTTCTTT
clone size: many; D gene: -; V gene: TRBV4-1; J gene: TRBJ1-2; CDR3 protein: CASSPIAQQGGYGYTF; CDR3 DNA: TGCGCCAGCAGCCCGATTGCCCAGCAGGGTGGCTATGGCTACACCTTC
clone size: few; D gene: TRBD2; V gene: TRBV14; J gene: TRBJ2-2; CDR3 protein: CASSARLAGGELFF; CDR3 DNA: TGTGCCAGCAGCGCCCGACTAGCGGGAGGGGAGCTGTTTTTT
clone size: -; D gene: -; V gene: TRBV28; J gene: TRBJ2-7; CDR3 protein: CASARGSHEQYF; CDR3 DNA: TGTGCCAGCGCACGGGGGTCCCACGAGCAGTACTTC
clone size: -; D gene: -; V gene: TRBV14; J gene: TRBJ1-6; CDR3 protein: CASSQARGTGSSYNSPLHF; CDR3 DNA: TGTGCCAGCAGCCAAGCCCGTGGCACAGGCAGCTCCTATAATTCACCCCTCCACTTT
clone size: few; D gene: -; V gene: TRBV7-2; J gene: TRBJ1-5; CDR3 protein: CASSLKARNQPQHF; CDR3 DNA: TGTGCCAGCAGCTTAAAGGCACGCAATCAGCCCCAGCATTTT
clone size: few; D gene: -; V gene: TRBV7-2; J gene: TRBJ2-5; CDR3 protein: CASSNLGPETQYF; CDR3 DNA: TGTGCCAGCAGCAACCTAGGACCTGAGACCCAGTACTTC
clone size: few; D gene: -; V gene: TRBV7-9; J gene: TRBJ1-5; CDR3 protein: CASSPAGTFNQPQHF; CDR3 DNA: TGTGCCAGCAGCCCCGCCGGGACTTTCAATCAGCCCCAGCATTTT
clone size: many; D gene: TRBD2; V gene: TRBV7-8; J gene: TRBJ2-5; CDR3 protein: CASSNGLAGNRLQETQYF; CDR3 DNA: TGTGCCAGCAGCAACGGACTAGCGGGCAACCGACTACAAGAGACCCAGTACTTC
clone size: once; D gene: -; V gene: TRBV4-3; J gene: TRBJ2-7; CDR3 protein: CASSQNPSSYEQYF; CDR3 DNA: TGCGCCAGCAGCCAAAATCCGAGCTCCTACGAGCAGTACTTC
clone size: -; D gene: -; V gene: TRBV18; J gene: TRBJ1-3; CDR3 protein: CASSPYDSYSGNTIYF; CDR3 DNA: TGTGCCAGCTCCCCCTACGACAGCTACTCTGGAAACACCATATATTTT
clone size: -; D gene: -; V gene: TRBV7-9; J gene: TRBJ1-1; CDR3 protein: CASSLGTIEAFF; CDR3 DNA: TGTGCCAGCAGCTTAGGAACAATAGAAGCTTTCTTT
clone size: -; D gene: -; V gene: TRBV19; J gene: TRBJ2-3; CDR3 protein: CASSIGTGVSTDTQYF; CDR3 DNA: TGTGCCAGTAGTATTGGAACGGGAGTCAGCACAGATACGCAGTATTTT
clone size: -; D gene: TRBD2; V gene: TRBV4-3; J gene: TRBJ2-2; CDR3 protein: CASSQGSGTSNPGELFF; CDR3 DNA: TGCGCCAGCAGCCAAGGGTCCGGGACTAGCAACCCGGGGGAGCTGTTTTTT
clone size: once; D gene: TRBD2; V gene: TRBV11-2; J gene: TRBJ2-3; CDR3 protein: CASSPSLAGAQIETQYF; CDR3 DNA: TGTGCCAGCAGCCCTTCACTAGCGGGGGCTCAAATAGAAACGCAGTATTTT
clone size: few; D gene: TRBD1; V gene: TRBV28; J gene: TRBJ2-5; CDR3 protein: CASSLSGQGFVTQYF; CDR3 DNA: TGTGCCAGCAGTTTATCGGGACAGGGGTTTGTGACCCAGTACTTC
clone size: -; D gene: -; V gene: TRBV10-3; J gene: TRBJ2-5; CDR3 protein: CAISVSGTQYF; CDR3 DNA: TGTGCCATCAGCGTGTCTGGGACCCAGTACTTC
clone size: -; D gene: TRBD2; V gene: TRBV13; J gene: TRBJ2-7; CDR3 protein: CASSSFGPGLAGTTYEQYF; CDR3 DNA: TGTGCCAGCAGCTCCTTTGGCCCGGGACTAGCGGGGACAACCTACGAGCAGTACTTC
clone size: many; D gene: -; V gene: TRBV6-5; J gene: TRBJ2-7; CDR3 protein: CASSYSGEQYF; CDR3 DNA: TGTGCCAGCAGTTACTCTGGGGAGCAGTACTTC